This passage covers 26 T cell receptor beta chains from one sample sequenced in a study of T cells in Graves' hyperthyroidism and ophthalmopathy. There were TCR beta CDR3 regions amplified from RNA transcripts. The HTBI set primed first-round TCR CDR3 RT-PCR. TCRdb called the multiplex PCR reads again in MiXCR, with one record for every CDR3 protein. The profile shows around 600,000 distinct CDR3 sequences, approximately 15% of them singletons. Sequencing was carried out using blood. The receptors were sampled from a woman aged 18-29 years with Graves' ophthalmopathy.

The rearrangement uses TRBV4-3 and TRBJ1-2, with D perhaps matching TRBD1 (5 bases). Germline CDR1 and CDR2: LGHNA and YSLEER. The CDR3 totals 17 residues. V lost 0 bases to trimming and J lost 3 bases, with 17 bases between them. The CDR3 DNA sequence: TGCGCCAGCAGCCAAGACCTTATTAGGGGAGGAGACTATGGCTACACCTTC. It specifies CASSQDLIRGGDYGYTF.

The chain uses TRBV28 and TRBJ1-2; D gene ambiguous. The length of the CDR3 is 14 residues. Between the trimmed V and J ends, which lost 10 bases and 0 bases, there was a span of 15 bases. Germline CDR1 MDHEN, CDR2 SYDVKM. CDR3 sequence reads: CATTVEGPNYGYTF. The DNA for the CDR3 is TGTGCCACCACCGTCGAGGGCCCTAACTATGGCTACACCTTC.

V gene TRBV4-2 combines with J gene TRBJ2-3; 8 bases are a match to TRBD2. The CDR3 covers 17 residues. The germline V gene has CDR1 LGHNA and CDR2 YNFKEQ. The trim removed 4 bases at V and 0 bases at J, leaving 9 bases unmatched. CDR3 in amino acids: CASSRVQASGSTDTQYF. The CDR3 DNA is TGTGCCAGCAGCCGGGTCCAGGCTAGCGGGAGCACAGATACGCAGTATTTT.

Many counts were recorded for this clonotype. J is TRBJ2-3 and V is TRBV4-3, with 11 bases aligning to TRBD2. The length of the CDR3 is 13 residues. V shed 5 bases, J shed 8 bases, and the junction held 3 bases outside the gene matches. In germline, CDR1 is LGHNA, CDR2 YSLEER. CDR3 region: CASSTSGGLTQYF. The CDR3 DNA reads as TGCGCCAGCAGCACTAGCGGGGGACTTACGCAGTATTTT.

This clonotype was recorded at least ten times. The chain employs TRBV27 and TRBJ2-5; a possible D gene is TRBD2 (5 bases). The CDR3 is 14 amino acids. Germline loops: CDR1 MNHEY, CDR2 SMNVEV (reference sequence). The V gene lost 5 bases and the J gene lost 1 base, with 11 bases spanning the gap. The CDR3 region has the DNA TGTGCCAGCAGTATTCACCGGGGCCAAGAGACCCAGTACTTC. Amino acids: CASSIHRGQETQYF.

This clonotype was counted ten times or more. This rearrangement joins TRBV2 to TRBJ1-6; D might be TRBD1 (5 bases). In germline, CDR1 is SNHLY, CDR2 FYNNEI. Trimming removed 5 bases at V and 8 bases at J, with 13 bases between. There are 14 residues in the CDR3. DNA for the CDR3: TGTGCCAGCAGTTACCGGGACGGTCATTCACCCCTCCACTTT. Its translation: CASSYRDGHSPLHF.

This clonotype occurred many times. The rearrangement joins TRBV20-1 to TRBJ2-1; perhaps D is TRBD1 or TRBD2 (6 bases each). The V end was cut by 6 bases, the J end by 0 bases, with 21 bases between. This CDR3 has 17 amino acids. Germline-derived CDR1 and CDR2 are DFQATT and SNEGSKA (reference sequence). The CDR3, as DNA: TGCAGTGCGACCCGAAACGGGGGACACAGCTCCTACAATGAGCAGTTCTTC. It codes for CSATRNGGHSSYNEQFF.

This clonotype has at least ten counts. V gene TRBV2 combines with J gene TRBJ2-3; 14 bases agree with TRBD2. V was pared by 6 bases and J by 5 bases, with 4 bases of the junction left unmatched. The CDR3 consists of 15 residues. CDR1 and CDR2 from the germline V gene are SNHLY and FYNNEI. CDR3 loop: CASRGLAGVGDTQYF. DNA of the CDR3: TGTGCCAGCAGGGGACTAGCGGGAGTCGGAGATACGCAGTATTTT.

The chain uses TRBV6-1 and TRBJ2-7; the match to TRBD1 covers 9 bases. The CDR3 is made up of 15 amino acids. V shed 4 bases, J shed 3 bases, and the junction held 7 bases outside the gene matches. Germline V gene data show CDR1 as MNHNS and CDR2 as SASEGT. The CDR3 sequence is CASSARGQGFYEQYF. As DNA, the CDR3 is TGTGCCAGCAGTGCCCGGGGACAGGGTTTCTACGAGCAGTACTTC.

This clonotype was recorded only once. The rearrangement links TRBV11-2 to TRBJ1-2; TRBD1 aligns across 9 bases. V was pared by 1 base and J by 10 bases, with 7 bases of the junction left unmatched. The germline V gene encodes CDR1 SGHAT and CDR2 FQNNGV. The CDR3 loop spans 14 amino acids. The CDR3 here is CASSLVAGQGPYTF. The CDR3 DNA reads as TGTGCCAGCAGCTTAGTAGCAGGACAGGGGCCCTACACCTTC.

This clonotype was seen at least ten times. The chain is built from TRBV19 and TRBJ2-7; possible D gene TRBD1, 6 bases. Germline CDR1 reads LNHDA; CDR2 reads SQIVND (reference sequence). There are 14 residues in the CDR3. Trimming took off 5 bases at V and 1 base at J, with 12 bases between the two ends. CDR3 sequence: CASSGGTGSYEQYF. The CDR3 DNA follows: TGTGCCAGTAGTGGAGGTACAGGGTCCTACGAGCAGTACTTC.

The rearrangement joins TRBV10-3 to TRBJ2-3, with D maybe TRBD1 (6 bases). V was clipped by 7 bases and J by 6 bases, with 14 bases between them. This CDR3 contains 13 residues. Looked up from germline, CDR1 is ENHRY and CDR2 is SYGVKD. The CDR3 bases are TGTGCCATCACCCCCTACAGGGAGGATACGCAGTATTTT. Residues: CAITPYREDTQYF.

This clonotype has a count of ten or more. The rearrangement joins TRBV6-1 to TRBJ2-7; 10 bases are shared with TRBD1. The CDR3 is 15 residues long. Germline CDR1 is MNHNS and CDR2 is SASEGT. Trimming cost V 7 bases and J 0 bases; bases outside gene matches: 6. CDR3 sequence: CASIPDRGASYEQYF. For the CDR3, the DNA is TGTGCCAGCATTCCGGACAGGGGGGCCTCCTACGAGCAGTACTTC.

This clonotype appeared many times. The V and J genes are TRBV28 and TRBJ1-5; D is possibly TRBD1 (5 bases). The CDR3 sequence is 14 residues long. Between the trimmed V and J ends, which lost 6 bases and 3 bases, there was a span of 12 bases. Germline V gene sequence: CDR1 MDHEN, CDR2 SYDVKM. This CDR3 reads CASSGGGNNQPQHF. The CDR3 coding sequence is TGTGCCAGCAGCGGGGGAGGGAACAATCAGCCCCAGCATTTT.

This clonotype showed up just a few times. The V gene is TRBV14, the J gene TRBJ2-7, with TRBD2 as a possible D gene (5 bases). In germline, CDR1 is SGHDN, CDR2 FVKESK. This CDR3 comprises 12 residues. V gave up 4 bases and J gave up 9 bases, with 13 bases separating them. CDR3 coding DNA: TGTGCCAGCAGCCTAACAACGGGGTTGCAGTACTTC. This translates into CASSLTTGLQYF.

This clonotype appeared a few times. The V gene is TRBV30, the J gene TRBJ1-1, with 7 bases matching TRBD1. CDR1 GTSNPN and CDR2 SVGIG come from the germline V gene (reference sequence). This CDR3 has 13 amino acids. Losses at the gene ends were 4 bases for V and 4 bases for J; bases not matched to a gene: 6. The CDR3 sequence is CAWKGAGITEAFF. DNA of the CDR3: TGTGCCTGGAAGGGGGCGGGAATCACTGAAGCTTTCTTT.

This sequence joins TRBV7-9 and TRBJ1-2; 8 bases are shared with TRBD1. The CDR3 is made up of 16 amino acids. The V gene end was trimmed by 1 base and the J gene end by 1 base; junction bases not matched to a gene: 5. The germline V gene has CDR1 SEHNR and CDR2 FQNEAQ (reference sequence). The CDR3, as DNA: TGTGCCAGCAGCTTAGAGGGACAGGCCCTTAACTATGGCTACACCTTC. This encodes CASSLEGQALNYGYTF.

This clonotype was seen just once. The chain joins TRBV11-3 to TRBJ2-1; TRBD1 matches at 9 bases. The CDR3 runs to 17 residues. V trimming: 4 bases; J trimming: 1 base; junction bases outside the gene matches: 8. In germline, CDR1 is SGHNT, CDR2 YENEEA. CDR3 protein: CASSSYSGTGSYNEQFF. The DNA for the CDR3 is TGTGCCAGCAGCTCATACTCCGGGACAGGGTCCTACAATGAGCAGTTCTTC.

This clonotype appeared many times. CDR3 in DNA: TGTGCCAGCAGCCCCGTCGGAGGGTCCAGCGGGAGTCTACTTACGCAGTATTTT. It yields the protein CASSPVGGSSGSLLTQYF. This chain uses TRBV7-9 with TRBJ2-3, with TRBD2 matching 8 bases. This CDR3 contains 18 residues. CDR1 is SEHNR, CDR2 FQNEAQ, per germline (reference sequence). The V and J ends lost 5 bases and 8 bases, in that order; junction bases with no gene match: 21.

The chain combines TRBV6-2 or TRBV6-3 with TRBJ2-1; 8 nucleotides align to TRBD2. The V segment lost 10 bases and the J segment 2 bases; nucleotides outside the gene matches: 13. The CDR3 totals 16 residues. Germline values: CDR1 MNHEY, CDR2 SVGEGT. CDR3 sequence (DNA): TGTGCCACGAAAAACACGGGGGGGGGCACCTACAATGAGCAGTTCTTC. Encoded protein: CATKNTGGGTYNEQFF.

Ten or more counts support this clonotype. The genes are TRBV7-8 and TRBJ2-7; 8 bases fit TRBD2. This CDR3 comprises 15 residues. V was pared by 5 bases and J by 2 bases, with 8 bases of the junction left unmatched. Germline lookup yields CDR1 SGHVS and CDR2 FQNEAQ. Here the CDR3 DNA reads TGTGCCAGCAGCCCAACCGGGACTAGTCCCTACGAGCAGTACTTC. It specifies CASSPTGTSPYEQYF. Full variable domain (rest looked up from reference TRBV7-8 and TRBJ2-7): GAGVSQSPRYKVAKRGQDVALRCDPISGHVSLFWYQQALGQGPEFLTYFQNEAQLDKSGLPSDRFFAERPEGSVSTLKIQRTQQEDSAVYLCASSPTGTSPYEQYFGPGTRLTVT.

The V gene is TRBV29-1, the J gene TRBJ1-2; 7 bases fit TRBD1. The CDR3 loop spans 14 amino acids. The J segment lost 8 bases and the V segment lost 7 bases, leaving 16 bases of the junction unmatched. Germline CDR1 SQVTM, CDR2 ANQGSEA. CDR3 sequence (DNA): TGCAGCGCTGTGAGCGACAGGGTGGTGGGCGGCTACACCTTC. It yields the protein CSAVSDRVVGGYTF.

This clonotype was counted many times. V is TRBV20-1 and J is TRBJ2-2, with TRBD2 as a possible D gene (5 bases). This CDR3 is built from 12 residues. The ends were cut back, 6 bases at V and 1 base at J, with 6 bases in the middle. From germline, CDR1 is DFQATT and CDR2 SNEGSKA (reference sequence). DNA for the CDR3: TGCAGTGCACGGGGGAACACCGGGGAGCTGTTTTTT. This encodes CSARGNTGELFF.

This CDR3 reads CASSHGGFTDTQYF. The CDR3 DNA follows: TGCGCCAGCAGCCACGGGGGATTCACAGATACGCAGTATTTT. The rearrangement links TRBV4-3 to TRBJ2-3; possibly TRBD2 for D (6 bases). The CDR3 has 14 residues. Germline CDR1 reads LGHNA; CDR2 reads YSLEER. Trimming pared 3 bases from V and 2 bases from J, leaving 9 bases between.

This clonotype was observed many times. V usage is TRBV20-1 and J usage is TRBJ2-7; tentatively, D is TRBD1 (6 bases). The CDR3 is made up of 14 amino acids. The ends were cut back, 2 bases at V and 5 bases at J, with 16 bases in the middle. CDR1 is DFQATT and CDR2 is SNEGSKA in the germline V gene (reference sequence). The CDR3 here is CSARSMTGLNEQYF. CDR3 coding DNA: TGCAGTGCTAGAAGCATGACAGGCCTGAACGAGCAGTACTTC.

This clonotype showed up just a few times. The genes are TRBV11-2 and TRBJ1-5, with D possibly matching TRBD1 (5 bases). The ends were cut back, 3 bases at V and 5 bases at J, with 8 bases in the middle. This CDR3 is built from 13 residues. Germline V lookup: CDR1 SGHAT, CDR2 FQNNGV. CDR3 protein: CASSLEGYQPQHF. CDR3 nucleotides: TGTGCCAGCAGCTTGGAGGGGTATCAGCCCCAGCATTTT.